The rows below give T cell receptor beta chains drawn from one sample of a study of blood T cell repertoires in COVID-19. The method was immunoSEQ multiplex PCR; TCRdb's version includes in-frame clones alone and lacks a portion of them. The repertoire consists of about 66,000 clones, with 70% to 90% occurring once and the leading ten covering 6.4%. The sample comprised peripheral blood. All receptors derive from a woman in her seventies with acute or convalescent COVID-19. CDR3s include the opening cysteine and the closing phenylalanine or tryptophan. Fields, in order: clone size, J gene, D gene, V gene, CDR3 DNA, CDR3 protein. A D gene is named only where the DNA matches it firmly. Clone size is not always given. Where it is, it says once, few, many or a class for expanded clones.

clone size: NA; J gene: TRBJ2-1; D gene: NA; V gene: TRBV4-3; CDR3 DNA: TGCGCCAGCAGCCAAGATATAGGCGGGGAGCAGTTCTTC; CDR3 protein: CASSQDIGGEQFF
clone size: NA; J gene: TRBJ1-2; D gene: NA; V gene: TRBV10-3; CDR3 DNA: TGTGCCATCAGTGTCAACTCCCAAGCGGGTGGCTACACCTTC; CDR3 protein: CAISVNSQAGGYTF
clone size: NA; J gene: TRBJ2-3; D gene: TRBD2; V gene: TRBV6-2/TRBV6-3; CDR3 DNA: TGTGCCAGCAGTCCGGGCGGGAGATTGGATACGCAGTATTTT; CDR3 protein: CASSPGGRLDTQYF
clone size: NA; J gene: TRBJ1-2; D gene: NA; V gene: TRBV10-3; CDR3 DNA: TGTGCCATCAGTGAGCCCCATCGAGGGTCAGCTGAGGGCTATGGCTACACCTTC; CDR3 protein: CAISEPHRGSAEGYGYTF
clone size: NA; J gene: TRBJ1-1; D gene: NA; V gene: TRBV13; CDR3 DNA: TGTGCCAGCAGTAGGCGGAATTCGGGAACTGAAGCTTTCTTT; CDR3 protein: CASSRRNSGTEAFF
clone size: NA; J gene: TRBJ2-7; D gene: TRBD1; V gene: TRBV27; CDR3 DNA: TGTGCCAGCAGTCCCGACAGGGGATTGTACGAGCAGTACTTC; CDR3 protein: CASSPDRGLYEQYF
clone size: NA; J gene: TRBJ1-1; D gene: NA; V gene: TRBV5-6; CDR3 DNA: TGTGCCAGCAGCTTGCAGGCCTGGAACACTGAAGCTTTCTTT; CDR3 protein: CASSLQAWNTEAFF
clone size: few; J gene: TRBJ1-5; D gene: NA; V gene: TRBV28; CDR3 DNA: TGTGCCAGCAGTTTGGGAGAGCCCCAGCATTTT; CDR3 protein: CASSLGEPQHF
clone size: NA; J gene: TRBJ1-3; D gene: NA; V gene: TRBV5-1; CDR3 DNA: TGCGCCAGCAGCTTGTCGGCAGGCCGAGGAAACACCATATATTTT; CDR3 protein: CASSLSAGRGNTIYF
clone size: NA; J gene: TRBJ1-2; D gene: NA; V gene: TRBV28; CDR3 DNA: TGTGCCAGCAGTCCGGGGGGTACCCGCCTCTATGGCTACACCTTC; CDR3 protein: CASSPGGTRLYGYTF
clone size: NA; J gene: TRBJ2-7; D gene: NA; V gene: TRBV19; CDR3 DNA: TGTGCCAGTAGTATAGCTCGGACAGATTACGAGCAGTACTTC; CDR3 protein: CASSIARTDYEQYF
clone size: few; J gene: TRBJ2-7; D gene: NA; V gene: TRBV28; CDR3 DNA: TGTGCCAGCAGTCCCCCGGGGGCCTACGAGCAGTACTTC; CDR3 protein: CASSPPGAYEQYF
clone size: NA; J gene: TRBJ1-2; D gene: TRBD1; V gene: TRBV19; CDR3 DNA: TGTGCCAGTCGCAACAGTGGGACAGGGATCGGCTACACCTTC; CDR3 protein: CASRNSGTGIGYTF
clone size: NA; J gene: TRBJ1-5; D gene: TRBD1; V gene: TRBV19; CDR3 DNA: TGTGCCAGTAGCCAAGCCCGGCAGGGGGCTGCGGGGGTCAAGGATCAGCCCCAGCATTTT; CDR3 protein: CASSQARQGAAGVKDQPQHF
clone size: NA; J gene: TRBJ1-2; D gene: NA; V gene: TRBV9; CDR3 DNA: TGTGCCAGCAGCGTAGGCCGGGGGGTGGCCTATGGCTACACCTTC; CDR3 protein: CASSVGRGVAYGYTF
clone size: NA; J gene: TRBJ2-2; D gene: TRBD2; V gene: TRBV28; CDR3 DNA: TGTGCCCGCGGGGGGGGGTCTAGCGGGACGCACACCGGGGAGCTGTTTTTT; CDR3 protein: CARGGGSSGTHTGELFF
clone size: NA; J gene: TRBJ1-6; D gene: NA; V gene: TRBV5-4; CDR3 DNA: TGTGCCAGCAGCTCCCGGGACACTAATTCACCCCTCCACTTT; CDR3 protein: CASSSRDTNSPLHF
clone size: NA; J gene: TRBJ1-6; D gene: NA; V gene: TRBV5-6; CDR3 DNA: TGTGCCAGCAGCTCAGACAGTAACTATTCACCCCTCCACTTT; CDR3 protein: CASSSDSNYSPLHF
clone size: NA; J gene: TRBJ1-4; D gene: NA; V gene: TRBV27; CDR3 DNA: TGTGCCAGCAGAACGACAACCGCAACTAATGAAAAACTGTTTTTT; CDR3 protein: CASRTTTATNEKLFF
clone size: NA; J gene: TRBJ2-1; D gene: TRBD2; V gene: TRBV7-6; CDR3 DNA: TGTGCCAGCAGCTTAGGGACTAGCGGAAGCGATGAGCAGTTCTTC; CDR3 protein: CASSLGTSGSDEQFF
clone size: few; J gene: TRBJ1-1; D gene: NA; V gene: TRBV7-2; CDR3 DNA: TGTGCCAGCAGCTTAGCGCGTGTGAGAGGGACTGAAGCTTTCTTT; CDR3 protein: CASSLARVRGTEAFF
clone size: NA; J gene: TRBJ1-6; D gene: NA; V gene: TRBV10-3; CDR3 DNA: TGTGCCATCAGTCATTCTAATTCACCCCTCCACTTT; CDR3 protein: CAISHSNSPLHF
clone size: NA; J gene: TRBJ2-1; D gene: NA; V gene: TRBV29-1; CDR3 DNA: TGCAGCGCCACTCTAGCGCGCTCCTACAATGAGCAGTTCTTC; CDR3 protein: CSATLARSYNEQFF
clone size: NA; J gene: TRBJ2-4; D gene: NA; V gene: TRBV4-2; CDR3 DNA: TGTGCCAGCAGCCAGGAGGAGGGGACAGTAGCCAAAAACATTCAGTACTTC; CDR3 protein: CASSQEEGTVAKNIQYF
clone size: NA; J gene: TRBJ1-5; D gene: NA; V gene: TRBV2; CDR3 DNA: TGTGCCAGCACAGTCCTCAATCAGCCCCAGCATTTT; CDR3 protein: CASTVLNQPQHF
clone size: NA; J gene: TRBJ1-1; D gene: TRBD1; V gene: TRBV6-5; CDR3 DNA: TGTGCCATCCAGGGGGTCGCCCTGAACACTGAAGCTTTCTTT; CDR3 protein: CAIQGVALNTEAFF
clone size: NA; J gene: TRBJ1-6; D gene: NA; V gene: TRBV7-9; CDR3 DNA: TGTGCCAGCAGCTTAGACAGGCCACGGCCCGGGAATTCACCCCTCCACTTT; CDR3 protein: CASSLDRPRPGNSPLHF
clone size: NA; J gene: TRBJ1-1; D gene: NA; V gene: TRBV11-2; CDR3 DNA: TGTGCCAGCAGCTTAACCCCGGGGACACTAATTACTGAAGCTTTCTTT; CDR3 protein: CASSLTPGTLITEAFF
clone size: once; J gene: TRBJ2-7; D gene: TRBD2; V gene: TRBV28; CDR3 DNA: TGTGCCAGCAGCCTCAGGGCGGGAGGGCCAGGAGAGCAGTACTTC; CDR3 protein: CASSLRAGGPGEQYF
clone size: NA; J gene: TRBJ1-1; D gene: NA; V gene: TRBV28; CDR3 DNA: TGTGCCAGCAGTTTCTCGCGGCTCGAAGCTTTCTTT; CDR3 protein: CASSFSRLEAFF
clone size: NA; J gene: TRBJ1-2; D gene: NA; V gene: TRBV18; CDR3 DNA: TGTGCCAGCTCACCATCCAGGGAAACGGGCTACACCTTC; CDR3 protein: CASSPSRETGYTF
clone size: NA; J gene: TRBJ2-1; D gene: NA; V gene: TRBV5-1; CDR3 DNA: TGCGCCAGCAGAGTGGGCACCTACAATGAGCAGTTCTTC; CDR3 protein: CASRVGTYNEQFF
clone size: NA; J gene: TRBJ1-6; D gene: NA; V gene: TRBV27; CDR3 DNA: TGTGCCAGCAGTTTCGGCGGGTTCAATTCACCCCTCCACTTT; CDR3 protein: CASSFGGFNSPLHF
clone size: NA; J gene: TRBJ1-1; D gene: NA; V gene: TRBV5-1; CDR3 DNA: TGCGCCAGCAGCCAGGTGACAGGTCCGAACACTGAAGCTTTCTTT; CDR3 protein: CASSQVTGPNTEAFF
clone size: few; J gene: TRBJ2-5; D gene: TRBD2; V gene: TRBV11-2; CDR3 DNA: TGTGCCAGCAGCGCCCTAGCGGGTCCCTCGGGGACCCAGTACTTC; CDR3 protein: CASSALAGPSGTQYF
clone size: NA; J gene: TRBJ1-5; D gene: NA; V gene: TRBV28; CDR3 DNA: TGTGCCAGCAGTACGGGACTGTCCAATCAGCCCCAGCATTTT; CDR3 protein: CASSTGLSNQPQHF
clone size: NA; J gene: TRBJ1-2; D gene: TRBD1; V gene: TRBV28; CDR3 DNA: TGTGCCAGCCGAACAGGGGGAAACTATGGCTACACCTTC; CDR3 protein: CASRTGGNYGYTF
clone size: NA; J gene: TRBJ1-1; D gene: NA; V gene: TRBV6-5; CDR3 DNA: TGTGCCAGCAGTTACCGGGGCTGGGGGGGCACTGAAGCTTTCTTT; CDR3 protein: CASSYRGWGGTEAFF
clone size: NA; J gene: TRBJ1-1; D gene: NA; V gene: TRBV9; CDR3 DNA: TGTGCCAGCAGCGCTAGGACAGCCACTGAAGCTTTCTTT; CDR3 protein: CASSARTATEAFF
clone size: NA; J gene: TRBJ2-3; D gene: TRBD2; V gene: TRBV7-7; CDR3 DNA: TGTGCTAGCAGCTTAGGACTAGCGGGGGCAGATACGCAGTATTTT; CDR3 protein: CASSLGLAGADTQYF